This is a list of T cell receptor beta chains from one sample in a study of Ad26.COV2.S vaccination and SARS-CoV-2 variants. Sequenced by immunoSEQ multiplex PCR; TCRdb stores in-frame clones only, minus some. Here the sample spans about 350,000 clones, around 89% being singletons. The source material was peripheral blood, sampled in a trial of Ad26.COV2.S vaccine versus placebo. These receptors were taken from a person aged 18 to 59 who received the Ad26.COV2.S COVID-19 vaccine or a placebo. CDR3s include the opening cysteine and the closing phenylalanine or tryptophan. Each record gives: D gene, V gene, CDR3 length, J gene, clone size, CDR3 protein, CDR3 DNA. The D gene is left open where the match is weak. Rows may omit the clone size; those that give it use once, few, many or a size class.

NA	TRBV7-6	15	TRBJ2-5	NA	CASSSTLDRSETQYF	TGTGCCAGCAGCTCAACACTGGACAGATCAGAGACCCAGTACTTC
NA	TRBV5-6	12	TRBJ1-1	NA	CASNPGPVEAFF	TGTGCCAGCAACCCCGGGCCTGTTGAAGCTTTCTTT
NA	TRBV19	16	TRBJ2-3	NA	CASSNGRGGSTDTQYF	TGTGCCAGTAGTAACGGCAGGGGGGGGAGCACAGATACGCAGTATTTT
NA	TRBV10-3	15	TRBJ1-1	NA	CAISDKGGMNTEAFF	TGTGCCATCAGTGACAAAGGGGGTATGAACACTGAAGCTTTCTTT
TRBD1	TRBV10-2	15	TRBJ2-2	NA	CASTRTGALTGELFF	TGCGCCAGCACCCGGACAGGGGCGCTAACCGGGGAGCTGTTTTTT
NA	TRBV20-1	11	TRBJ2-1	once	CSAREYNEQFF	TGCAGTGCTAGAGAATACAATGAGCAGTTCTTC
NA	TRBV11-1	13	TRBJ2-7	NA	CASSLGVAAEQYF	TGTGCCAGCAGCTTAGGGGTGGCAGCCGAGCAGTACTTC
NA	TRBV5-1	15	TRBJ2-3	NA	CASSLSGRSTDTQYF	TGCGCCAGCAGCTTGTCAGGGAGAAGCACAGATACGCAGTATTTT
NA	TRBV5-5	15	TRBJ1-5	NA	CASSLVAGSNQPQHF	TGTGCCAGCAGCTTGGTGGCAGGGAGCAATCAGCCCCAGCATTTT
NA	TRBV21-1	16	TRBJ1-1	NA	CASSKEAAGERPEAFF	TGTGCCAGCAGCAAAGAGGCCGCAGGGGAAAGGCCTGAAGCTTTCTTT
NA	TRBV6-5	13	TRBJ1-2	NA	CASRPGSNYGYTF	TGTGCCAGCAGACCAGGCTCTAACTATGGCTACACCTTC
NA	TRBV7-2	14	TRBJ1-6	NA	CASSLQATNSPLHF	TGTGCCAGCAGCTTACAGGCGACTAATTCACCCCTCCACTTT
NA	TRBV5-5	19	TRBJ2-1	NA	CASSLVSRFGGNSYNEQFF	TGTGCCAGCAGCTTGGTTTCTCGTTTTGGGGGAAACTCCTACAATGAGCAGTTCTTC
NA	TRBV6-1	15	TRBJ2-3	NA	CASSDRWEPTDTQYF	TGTGCCAGCAGTGATCGGTGGGAACCCACAGATACGCAGTATTTT
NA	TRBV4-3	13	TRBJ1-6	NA	CASSRRGNSPLHF	TGCGCCAGCTCACGACGGGGTAATTCACCCCTCCACTTT
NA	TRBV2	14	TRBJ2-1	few	CASSGGSVGNEQFF	TGTGCCAGCAGTGGTGGCAGCGTGGGCAATGAGCAGTTCTTC
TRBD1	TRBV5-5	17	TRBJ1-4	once	CASSPGQGGTTNEKLFF	TGTGCCAGCAGCCCGGGACAGGGCGGCACAACTAATGAAAAACTGTTTTTT
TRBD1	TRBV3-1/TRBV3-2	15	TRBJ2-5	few	CASSRGTGGQETQYF	TGTGCCAGCAGCCGTGGGACAGGGGGCCAAGAGACCCAGTACTTC
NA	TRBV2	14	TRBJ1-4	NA	CASRTQVTNEKLFF	TGTGCCAGCAGGACACAGGTGACTAATGAAAAACTGTTTTTT
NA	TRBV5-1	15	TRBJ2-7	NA	CASSFEVSGLDEQYF	TGCGCCAGCAGCTTCGAAGTCTCGGGCTTGGACGAGCAGTACTTC
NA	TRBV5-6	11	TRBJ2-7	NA	CASQKGYEQYF	TGTGCCAGCCAGAAGGGTTACGAGCAGTACTTC
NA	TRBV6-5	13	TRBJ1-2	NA	CASRRGANYGYTF	TGTGCCAGCAGGAGGGGCGCTAACTATGGCTACACCTTC
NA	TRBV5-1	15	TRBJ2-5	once	CASSLLVRGQETQYF	TGCGCCAGCAGCTTGTTGGTCCGGGGGCAAGAGACCCAGTACTTC
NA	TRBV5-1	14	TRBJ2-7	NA	CASSYRTGSYEQYF	TGCGCCAGCAGTTATCGCACAGGCTCCTACGAGCAGTACTTC
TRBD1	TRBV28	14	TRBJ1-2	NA	CASSLVRTGEGYTF	TGTGCCAGCAGTTTGGTCCGGACAGGGGAGGGCTACACCTTC
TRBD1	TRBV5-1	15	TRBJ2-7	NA	CASSPGQGASYEQYF	TGCGCCAGCAGCCCGGGACAGGGGGCATCCTACGAGCAGTACTTC
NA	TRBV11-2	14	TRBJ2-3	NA	CASSSAVNADTQYF	TGTGCCAGCAGCTCGGCGGTAAACGCAGATACGCAGTATTTT
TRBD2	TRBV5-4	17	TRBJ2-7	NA	CASSLVVLAGGIYEQYF	TGTGCCAGCAGCTTGGTGGTGCTAGCGGGAGGGATCTACGAGCAGTACTTC
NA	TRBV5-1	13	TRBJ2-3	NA	CASSLGQSDTQYF	TGCGCCAGCAGCTTGGGCCAGTCAGATACGCAGTATTTT
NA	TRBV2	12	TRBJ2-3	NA	CASSGRSDTQYF	TGTGCCAGCAGTGGGAGGTCAGATACGCAGTATTTT
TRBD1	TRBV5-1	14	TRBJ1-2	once	CASSLTGQGRGYTF	TGCGCCAGCAGCTTGACCGGACAGGGACGAGGCTACACCTTC
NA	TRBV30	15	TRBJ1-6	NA	CAWSHGSSYNSPLHF	TGTGCCTGGAGCCACGGAAGCTCCTATAATTCACCCCTCCACTTT
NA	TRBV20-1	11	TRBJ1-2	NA	CSARYGYGYTF	TGCAGTGCTAGATACGGCTATGGCTACACCTTC
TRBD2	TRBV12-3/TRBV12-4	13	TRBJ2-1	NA	CASTLGGEGEQFF	TGTGCCAGCACCCTCGGGGGGGAAGGTGAGCAGTTCTTC
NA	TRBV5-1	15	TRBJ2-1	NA	CASSPGFSSYNEQFF	TGCGCCAGCAGCCCTGGCTTTTCCTCCTACAATGAGCAGTTCTTC
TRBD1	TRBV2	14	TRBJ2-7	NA	CASGGTGGAGEQYF	TGTGCCAGCGGCGGGACAGGGGGCGCGGGCGAGCAGTACTTC
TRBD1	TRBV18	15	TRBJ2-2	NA	CASSPPGGVTGELFF	TGTGCCAGCTCACCACCAGGGGGCGTCACCGGGGAGCTGTTTTTT
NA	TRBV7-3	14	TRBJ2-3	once	CASSLYATADTQYF	TGTGCCAGCAGCTTATACGCGACTGCAGATACGCAGTATTTT
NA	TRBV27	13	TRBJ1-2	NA	CASSLSQTYGYTF	TGTGCCAGCAGTTTATCGCAAACTTATGGCTACACCTTC
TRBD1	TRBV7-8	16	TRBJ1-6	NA	CASRRTGSSYNSPLHF	TGTGCCAGCAGGCGGACAGGGAGCTCCTATAATTCACCCCTCCACTTT
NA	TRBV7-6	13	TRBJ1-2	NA	CASSSGQDYGYTF	TGTGCCAGCAGTAGCGGACAAGATTATGGCTACACCTTC
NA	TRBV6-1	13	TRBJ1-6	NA	CASSEGYNSPLHF	TGTGCCAGCAGTGAAGGGTATAATTCACCCCTCCACTTT
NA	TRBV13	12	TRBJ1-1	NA	CASSPWTVQAFF	TGTGCCAGCAGCCCTTGGACAGTTCAAGCTTTCTTT
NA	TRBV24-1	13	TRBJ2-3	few	CATSPLGGDTQYF	TGTGCCACCAGTCCCCTTGGCGGAGATACGCAGTATTTT
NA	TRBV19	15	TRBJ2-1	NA	CASSIRGGSYNEQFF	TGTGCCAGTAGTATCAGAGGGGGCTCCTACAATGAGCAGTTCTTC
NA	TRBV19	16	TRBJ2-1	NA	CASSIGGDLGYNEQFF	TGTGCCAGTAGTATAGGGGGGGACCTAGGCTACAATGAGCAGTTCTTC
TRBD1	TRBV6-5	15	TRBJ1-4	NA	CASSPRTGSNEKLFF	TGTGCCAGCAGTCCTCGGACAGGTTCGAATGAAAAACTGTTTTTT
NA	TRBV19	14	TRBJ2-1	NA	CASSPSASYNEQFF	TGTGCCAGTAGTCCCTCGGCTTCTTACAATGAGCAGTTCTTC
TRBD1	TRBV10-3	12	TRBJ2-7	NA	CAVQGDTYEQYF	TGTGCCGTACAGGGGGACACCTACGAGCAGTACTTC
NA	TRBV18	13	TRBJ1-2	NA	CASSPREGEGYTF	TGTGCCAGCTCACCACGGGAAGGGGAAGGTTACACCTTC
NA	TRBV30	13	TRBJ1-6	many	CAWSVSILTPLHF	TGTGCCTGGAGTGTATCAATCCTTACACCCCTCCACTTT
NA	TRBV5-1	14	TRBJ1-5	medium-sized	CASSLSGAGQPQHF	TGCGCCAGCAGCTTGTCCGGGGCGGGTCAGCCCCAGCATTTT
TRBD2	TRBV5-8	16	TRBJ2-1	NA	CASSLKGTSAYNEQFF	TGTGCCAGCAGCTTGAAAGGGACTAGCGCTTACAATGAGCAGTTCTTC
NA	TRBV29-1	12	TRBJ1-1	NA	CSVEQMNTEAFF	TGCAGCGTTGAACAGATGAACACTGAAGCTTTCTTT
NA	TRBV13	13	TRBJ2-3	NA	CASSLGLTDTQYF	TGTGCCAGCAGCTTAGGCCTCACAGATACGCAGTATTTT
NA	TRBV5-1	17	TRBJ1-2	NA	CASSLNGLGSSGYGYTF	TGCGCCAGCAGCTTGAACGGTCTGGGGTCTTCTGGCTATGGCTACACCTTC
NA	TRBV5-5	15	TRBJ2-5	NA	CASTRGGGYQETQYF	TGTGCCAGCACCCGTGGGGGCGGGTACCAAGAGACCCAGTACTTC